This TCR beta chain was sequenced during a study of T-cell reconstitution after alpha-beta-depleted transplantation in children. Findings and limits, study-wide: At around two months after transplant, the alpha-beta T cells were reportedly derived from several hundred expanded clones that came from non-depleted graft cells.

Construction of the TCRbeta library involved unique molecular identifiers. TCRdb re-called the PCR reads through MiXCR, storing one row per CDR3 protein. The sample records about 110,000 distinct CDR3 sequences, under 30% being singletons. In this sample, this clonotype turned up many times. What it recognizes is unknown. The CDR3 sequence is 13 residues long. Per germline, CDR1 DFQATT and CDR2 SNEGSKA (reference sequence). V dropped 6 bases and J dropped 8 bases, with 19 bases sitting between them. The chain joins TRBV20-1 to TRBJ1-2; the D is unclear. This TCR came from a male patient between 2 and 15 years old who had a stem cell transplant for chronic granulomatous disease, so the T cells may come from the graft donor. Here the sequenced sample was PBMCs, mostly from graft donor cells, taken 180 days after TCRalphabeta/CD19-depleted stem cell transplant. CDR3 sequence: CSAPLPATEGYTF. DNA for the CDR3: TGCAGTGCCCCGTTACCCGCTACGGAGGGCTACACCTTC.